The TCR beta chain described here comes from a study of T-cell reconstitution after alpha-beta-depleted transplantation in children. The CDR3 runs to 15 residues. Germline V CDR1 and CDR2: MDHEN, SYDVKM. V lost 0 bases and J 0 bases, leaving 9 bases between the germline ends. This clonotype was recorded a few times. During its preparation, the TCRbeta library received unique molecular identifiers. TCRdb re-called the PCR reads with MiXCR, one entry per CDR3 protein. Of about 250,000 distinct CDR3 sequences listed, about 24% are singletons. The clonotype comes from a female patient aged 2-10 years who had a stem cell transplant for congenital amegakaryocytic thrombocytopenia, so the T cells may come from the graft donor. This specimen consisted of PBMCs, mostly from graft donor cells, obtained 360 days after TCRalphabeta/CD19-depleted stem cell transplant. The chain uses TRBV28 and TRBJ2-7; no definite D call. CDR3 in amino acids: CASSLWPTSSYEQYF. Here the CDR3 DNA reads TGTGCCAGCAGTTTATGGCCTACGAGCTCCTACGAGCAGTACTTC. Full variable domain (rest looked up from reference TRBV28 and TRBJ2-7): DVKVTQSSRYLVKRTGEKVFLECVQDMDHENMFWYRQDPGLGLRLIYFSYDVKMKEKGDIPEGYSVSREKKERFSLILESASTNQTSMYLCASSLWPTSSYEQYFGPGTRLTVT.